Below are 32 T cell receptor beta chains sequenced from a single sample in a study of chemoradiotherapy in HPV16-positive cancers. TCRdb keeps only in-frame clones here, not all; method: immunoSEQ multiplex PCR. The sample lists 3,400 or so clones, around 79% occurring once. Here the sequenced sample was tumor tissue, taken from a patient who underwent chemoradiotherapy. Receptors originate from a human donor with HPV-associated anogenital cancer.

The genes are TRBV27 and TRBJ2-1, with 9 bases that match TRBD2. There are 14 residues in the CDR3. CDR1 and CDR2 (germline): MNHEY, SMNVEV (reference sequence). Trimming at V came to 6 bases and at J to 10 bases, leaving 10 bases not matched to a gene. The CDR3 DNA follows: TGTGCCAGCAGACCCGGGACTAGCCGCAGGGAGCAGTTCTTC. Protein product: CASRPGTSRREQFF.

The CDR3 DNA sequence: TGTGCCAGCAGAGGGCAGGGAAATGGCAATCAGCCCCAGCATTTT. Amino acid sequence: CASRGQGNGNQPQHF. The chain uses TRBV28 and TRBJ1-5; D may be TRBD1 (5 bases). Per germline, CDR1 MDHEN and CDR2 SYDVKM. V was pared by 6 bases and J by 2 bases, with 14 bases between. There are 15 residues in the CDR3.

This clone was observed once. CDR3 sequence (DNA): TGTGCCAGCAGCTTGGATCGGGGGAAGGTCTATGGCTACACCTTC. Translating it yields CASSLDRGKVYGYTF. The chain links TRBV5-4 to TRBJ1-2, with D possibly being TRBD1 (5 bases). With 0 bases removed from V and 4 bases from J, the gap between germline ends came to 13 bases. The germline CDR1 and CDR2 sequences are SGHNT and YYREEE (reference sequence). The CDR3 is made up of 15 amino acids.

This clone was recorded only once. The chain is built from TRBV9 and TRBJ2-2, with no clear D. This CDR3 spans 15 amino acids. V shed 1 base and J shed 4 bases, with 11 bases lying between them. Germline V gene data show CDR1 as SGDLS and CDR2 as YYNGEE. The CDR3 sequence is CASSVSRGATGELFF. CDR3 nucleotide sequence: TGTGCCAGCAGCGTAAGTCGCGGTGCCACCGGGGAGCTGTTTTTT.

This clone has just a few counts. The chain is built from TRBV28 and TRBJ1-5; 7 nucleotides match TRBD1. The germline CDR1 and CDR2 sequences are MDHEN and SYDVKM. V dropped 4 bases and J dropped 4; count of bases not matched to a gene: 4. This CDR3 contains 14 residues. CDR3 amino acids: CASSWNRGNQPQHF. The CDR3 DNA reads TGTGCCAGCAGTTGGAACAGGGGAAATCAGCCCCAGCATTTT.

The V call is TRBV11-2, the J call TRBJ2-5, with no clear D. With 0 bases removed from V and 1 base from J, the gap between germline ends came to 0 bases. CDR1 SGHAT and CDR2 FQNNGV come from the germline V gene. This CDR3 comprises 12 residues. CDR3 DNA: TGTGCCAGCAGCTTAGACCAAGAGACCCAGTACTTC. Amino acid sequence: CASSLDQETQYF.

This clone was found a few times. The rearrangement joins TRBV19 to TRBJ2-7; 10 bases match TRBD1. CDR1 and CDR2 (germline): LNHDA, SQIVND (reference sequence). V dropped 2 bases and J dropped 4; count of bases not matched to a gene: 8. The CDR3 sequence is 16 residues long. The CDR3 loop reads CASSILPGQGQYEQYF. CDR3 DNA: TGTGCCAGTAGTATACTGCCGGGACAGGGGCAGTACGAGCAGTACTTC.

The V and J genes are TRBV6-5 and TRBJ2-7, with TRBD2 identical over 9 bases. CDR3 length equals 15 residues. The V gene's germline CDR1 is MNHEY and CDR2 SVGAGI. Trimming took 3 bases from V and 2 from J; bases not matched to a gene: 5. The CDR3 loop reads CASSYKGLAAYEQYF. CDR3 DNA: TGTGCCAGCAGTTATAAGGGACTAGCTGCCTACGAGCAGTACTTC.

V usage is TRBV28 and J usage is TRBJ1-5; D might be TRBD1 (5 bases). Germline-derived CDR1 and CDR2 are MDHEN and SYDVKM. Trimming pared 2 bases from V and 2 bases from J, leaving 10 bases between. The length of the CDR3 is 15 residues. Here the CDR3 reads CASSLSRGGNQPQHF. DNA of the CDR3: TGTGCCAGCAGTTTAAGTAGGGGAGGCAATCAGCCCCAGCATTTT. Together with reference TRBV28 and TRBJ1-5, the CDR3 gives the full variable domain: DVKVTQSSRYLVKRTGEKVFLECVQDMDHENMFWYRQDPGLGLRLIYFSYDVKMKEKGDIPEGYSVSREKKERFSLILESASTNQTSMYLCASSLSRGGNQPQHFGDGTRLSIL.

The chain uses TRBV10-1 and TRBJ2-2; tentative D call: TRBD2 (6 bases). This CDR3 has 15 residues. Per the germline V gene, CDR1 is WNHNN and CDR2 is SYGVQD (reference sequence). V was clipped by 1 base and J by 5 bases, with 11 bases between them. Here the CDR3 reads CASSEWGAGTGELFF. CDR3 DNA sequence: TGCGCCAGCAGTGAGTGGGGCGCGGGGACCGGGGAGCTGTTTTTT.

The genes are TRBV14 and TRBJ2-1; TRBD1 matches 11 bases. CDR1 is SGHDN and CDR2 is FVKESK in the germline V gene. The CDR3 has 15 residues. Trimming took 2 bases from V and 8 from J; bases not matched to a gene: 5. The CDR3 DNA reads TGTGCCAGCAGCCAATCCGGGACAGGGGGATATGAGCAGTTCTTC. Translating gives CASSQSGTGGYEQFF.

This chain connects TRBV28 to TRBJ2-3, with TRBD1 matching over 8 bases. J gave up 1 base and V 3 bases, and 3 bases lay outside the gene matches. The germline V gene encodes CDR1 MDHEN and CDR2 SYDVKM. There are 15 residues in the CDR3. The CDR3: CASSFGQGGTDTQYF. The CDR3 coding sequence is TGTGCCAGCAGTTTCGGACAGGGTGGCACAGATACGCAGTATTTT.

The V and J genes are TRBV7-2 and TRBJ2-1, with 9 bases identical to TRBD2. This CDR3 contains 14 residues. Trimming cost V 10 bases and J 10 bases; bases outside gene matches: 14. Germline V gives CDR1 SGHTA, CDR2 FQGNSA. CDR3 nucleotide sequence: TGTGCCACCTATTCGGGCAGCGGGAGGTACGAGCAGTTCTTC. It is translated as CATYSGSGRYEQFF. Complete variable domain (other parts from reference TRBV7-2 and TRBJ2-1): GAGVSQSPSNKVTEKGKDVELRCDPISGHTALYWYRQSLGQGLEFLIYFQGNSAPDKSGLPSDRFSAERTGGSVSTLTIQRTQQEDSAVYLCATYSGSGRYEQFFGPGTRLTVL.

V and J are TRBV5-1 and TRBJ2-1; D perhaps matches TRBD2 (6 bases). Germline lookup yields CDR1 SGHRS and CDR2 YFSETQ. Trimming stripped 0 bases from V and 2 bases from J, with 12 bases between. This CDR3 is built from 16 residues. The CDR3 DNA reads as TGCGCCAGCAGCTTGGACGGGGGAATGGCCTACAATGAGCAGTTCTTC. Its translation: CASSLDGGMAYNEQFF.

By its share, this clone is large. CDR3 region: CASSPIGGDNQPQHF. The DNA for the CDR3 is TGTGCCAGCTCACCAATCGGAGGGGACAATCAGCCCCAGCATTTT. This chain joins TRBV18 and TRBJ1-5, with a tentative D call TRBD1 (5 bases). Per the germline V gene, CDR1 is KGHSH and CDR2 is LQKENI. The CDR3 runs 15 residues. Deletions cut 2 bases from V and 3 bases from J, with 11 bases between.

This chain joins TRBV7-8 and TRBJ2-7; D tentatively fits TRBD1 or TRBD2 (5 bases each). V gave up 2 bases and J gave up 4 bases, with 15 bases separating them. This CDR3 comprises 15 residues. Germline CDR1 reads SGHVS; CDR2 reads FQNEAQ. The CDR3 region is CASSLLTGRAYEQYF. CDR3 DNA sequence: TGTGCCAGCAGCTTATTAACGGGACGCGCGTACGAGCAGTACTTC.

The rearrangement joins TRBV6-5 to TRBJ1-2; 11 bases fit TRBD1. Trimming took 5 bases from V and 7 from J; bases not matched to a gene: 3. Germline V CDR1 and CDR2: MNHEY, SVGAGI. The CDR3 contains 13 residues. CDR3 region: CASSGQGALGYTF. The CDR3 DNA reads as TGTGCCAGCAGTGGACAGGGGGCGCTTGGCTACACCTTC.

The J gene is TRBJ1-2, the V gene TRBV27; tentatively, D is TRBD1 (5 bases). Germline CDR1 is MNHEY and CDR2 is SMNVEV (reference sequence). This CDR3 contains 13 residues. Trimming left V 6 bases short and J 8 bases short, with 16 bases between. CDR3 in DNA: TGTGCCAGCAGAGGGACGGCGGGCGGGGGCTACACCTTC. This translates into CASRGTAGGGYTF.

V gene TRBV5-1 combines with J gene TRBJ2-1; D is uncertain. Trimming took off 0 bases at V and 5 bases at J, with 12 bases between the two ends. Germline CDR1 reads SGHRS; CDR2 reads YFSETQ. The CDR3 is made up of 15 amino acids. CDR3 amino acids: CASSLGPSPNNEQFF. For the CDR3, the DNA is TGCGCCAGCAGCTTGGGACCCTCTCCCAACAATGAGCAGTTCTTC.

The rearrangement joins TRBV18 to TRBJ2-5; TRBD2 matches 10 bases. Germline V CDR1 and CDR2: KGHSH, LQKENI. CDR3 length: 11 residues. After removal of 4 bases from V and 14 bases from J, the junction contained 4 bases not matched to a gene. The CDR3 DNA reads TGTGCCAGCTCACTAGGACTAGCGGTTTACTTC. Protein sequence: CASSLGLAVYF.

This clone was seen only once. The chain recombines TRBV21-1 with TRBJ2-3; the table's D call, TRBD2, was not checked against the DNA. TRBV21-1 is an annotated pseudogene. The CDR3 totals 18 residues. The CDR3 bases are TGTGCCAGCAGCAAAGCCCCTAGCGGGAGGGCAACGACAGATACGCAGTATTTT. Translation: CASSKAPSGRATTDTQYF.

DNA of the CDR3: TGTGCCAGCAGTCCGGACAGGGGGAACTACGAGCAGTACTTC. Protein sequence: CASSPDRGNYEQYF. V usage is TRBV28 and J usage is TRBJ2-7, with TRBD1 identical over 10 bases. Germline V CDR1 and CDR2: MDHEN, SYDVKM. With 5 bases clipped from V and 3 bases from J, the junction kept 4 bases outside the gene matches. This CDR3 region has 14 residues.

J is TRBJ1-5 and V is TRBV28; D may be TRBD1 (5 bases). CDR1 and CDR2 (germline): MDHEN, SYDVKM. This CDR3 spans 17 amino acids. Between the trimmed V and J ends, which lost 4 bases and 7 bases, there was a span of 23 bases. The CDR3 coding sequence is TGTGCCAGCAGTTACCCCCCTAGGAGGGGTAATGGGCAGCCCCAGCATTTT. This codes for CASSYPPRRGNGQPQHF.

The sample holds one count of this clone. The V call is TRBV28, the J call TRBJ2-3, with 7 bases lining up with TRBD2. V was clipped by 1 base and J by 4 bases; unmatched bases: 5. The CDR3 is made up of 15 amino acids. The V gene's germline CDR1 is MDHEN and CDR2 SYDVKM. DNA of the CDR3: TGTGCCAGCAGTTTATTACTGGGGGGGGCAGATACGCAGTATTTT. It yields the protein CASSLLLGGADTQYF.

The CDR3 DNA reads as TGTGCCAGCAGCAAAGAGGGCAGGAACTATGGCTACACCTTC. Its translation is CASSKEGRNYGYTF. The gene calls are TRBV21-1 and TRBJ1-2. TRBV21-1 is a pseudogene. This CDR3 has 14 amino acids.

J is TRBJ2-7 and V is TRBV7-9, with 11 nucleotides matching TRBD2. Germline CDR1 SEHNR, CDR2 FQNEAQ (reference sequence). The CDR3 sequence is 14 residues long. V lost 4 bases to trimming and J lost 6 bases; unmatched junction nucleotides: 5. The CDR3 is CASSSTSGTSEQYF. Here the CDR3 DNA reads TGTGCCAGCAGCTCGACTAGCGGGACTTCCGAGCAGTACTTC. Full variable domain (rest looked up from reference TRBV7-9 and TRBJ2-7): DTGVSQNPRHKITKRGQNVTFRCDPISEHNRLYWYRQTLGQGPEFLTYFQNEAQLEKSRLLSDRFSAERPKGSFSTLEIQRTEQGDSAMYLCASSSTSGTSEQYFGPGTRLTVT.

V is TRBV6-4 and J is TRBJ2-1; TRBD2 matches 8 bases. Unmatched junction bases numbered 11, after V lost 6 bases and J lost 4 bases. The CDR3 length is 16 residues. Germline V lookup: CDR1 MRHNA, CDR2 SNTAGT. CDR3 sequence (DNA): TGTGCCAGCAGGAATCCAGCGGGAGAGTGTTACAATGAGCAGTTCTTC. It is translated as CASRNPAGECYNEQFF.

About this clone itself: One end of the junction is discordant with germline, which a read error may explain. The V call is TRBV4-3, the J call TRBJ2-7, with 12 bases lining up with TRBD2. This CDR3 has 15 amino acids. In germline, CDR1 is LGHNA, CDR2 YSLEER. The CDR3 loop reads CTSSQLTSGSYEQYF. For the CDR3, the DNA is TGCACCAGCAGCCAATTGACTAGCGGGAGCTACGAGCAGTACTTC.

This clone has just one count. The V and J genes are TRBV21-1 and TRBJ2-1; the table assigns TRBD2, which was not confirmed against the DNA. TRBV21-1 is classified as a pseudogene. There are 17 residues in the CDR3. The CDR3 loop is CASRGELATPSDNEQFF. The DNA for the CDR3 is TGTGCCAGCAGAGGTGAACTAGCTACACCATCCGACAATGAGCAGTTCTTC.

The sample holds a few counts of this clone. The chain joins TRBV5-6 to TRBJ2-2; D perhaps matches TRBD2 (5 bases). The CDR3 runs to 16 residues. Germline V gene data show CDR1 as SGHDT and CDR2 as YYEEEE. V gave up 3 bases and J gave up 8 bases, with 20 bases separating them. CDR3 sequence (DNA): TGTGCCAGCAGCTCGAGGACTTATACTACCGGTGGGGAGCTGTTTTTT. It translates to CASSSRTYTTGGELFF.

This clone appeared once. The chain combines TRBV19 with TRBJ1-4; D not certain. There are 12 residues in the CDR3. V was clipped by 5 bases and J by 8 bases, with 9 bases between them. Germline values: CDR1 LNHDA, CDR2 SQIVND (reference sequence). The CDR3 loop is CASSPLEEKLFF. For the CDR3, the DNA is TGTGCCAGTAGTCCCCTAGAGGAAAAACTGTTTTTT.

The CDR3 loop reads CASSPEELAGVNEQFF. The CDR3 DNA sequence: TGTGCCAGCTCACCCGAGGAACTAGCGGGAGTAAATGAGCAGTTCTTC. The gene calls are TRBV18 and TRBJ2-1; 11 bases fit TRBD2. CDR1 is KGHSH and CDR2 is LQKENI in the germline V gene. V trimming: 3 bases; J trimming: 7 bases; junction bases outside the gene matches: 8. The CDR3 consists of 16 residues.